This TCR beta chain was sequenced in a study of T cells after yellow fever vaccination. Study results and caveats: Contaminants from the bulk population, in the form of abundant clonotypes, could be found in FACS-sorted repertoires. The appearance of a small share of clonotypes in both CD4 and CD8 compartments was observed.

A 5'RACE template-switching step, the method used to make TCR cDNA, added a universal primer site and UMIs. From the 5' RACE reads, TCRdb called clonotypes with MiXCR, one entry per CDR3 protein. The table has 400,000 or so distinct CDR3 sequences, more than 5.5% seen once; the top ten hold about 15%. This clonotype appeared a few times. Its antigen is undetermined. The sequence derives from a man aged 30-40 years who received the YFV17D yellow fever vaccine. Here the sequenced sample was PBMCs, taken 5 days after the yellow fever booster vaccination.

CDR3 loop: CSVGQGAGELFF. The CDR3, as DNA: TGCAGCGTTGGACAGGGGGCCGGGGAGCTGTTTTTT. The V gene is TRBV29-1, the J gene TRBJ2-2, with TRBD1 identical over 9 bases. Germline V lookup: CDR1 SQVTM, CDR2 ANQGSEA. CDR3 length: 12 amino acids. The V and J ends lost 4 bases and 6 bases, in that order; junction bases with no gene match: 0.